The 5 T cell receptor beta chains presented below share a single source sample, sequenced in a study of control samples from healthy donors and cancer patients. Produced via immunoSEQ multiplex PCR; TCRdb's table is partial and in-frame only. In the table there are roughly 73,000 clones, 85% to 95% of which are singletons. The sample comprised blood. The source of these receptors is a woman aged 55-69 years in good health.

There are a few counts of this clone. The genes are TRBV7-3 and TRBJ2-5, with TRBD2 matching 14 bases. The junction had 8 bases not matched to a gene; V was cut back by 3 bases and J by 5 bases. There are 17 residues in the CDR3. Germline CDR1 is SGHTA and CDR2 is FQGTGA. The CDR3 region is CASSLTGTSGGRETQYF. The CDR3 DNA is TGTGCCAGCAGCTTGACCGGGACTAGCGGGGGTCGGGAGACCCAGTACTTC.

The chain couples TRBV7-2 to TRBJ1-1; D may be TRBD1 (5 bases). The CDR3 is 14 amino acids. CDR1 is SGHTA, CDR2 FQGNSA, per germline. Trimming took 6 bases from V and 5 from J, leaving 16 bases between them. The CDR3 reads CASRKRVEGTEAFF. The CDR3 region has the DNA TGTGCCAGCAGAAAAAGGGTCGAGGGGACTGAAGCTTTCTTT.

DNA for the CDR3: TGTGCCAGCAGCCAAGACGGAGCTAGCGGCTACAATGAGCAGTTCTTC. This codes for CASSQDGASGYNEQFF. The chain joins TRBV3-1 (or the pseudogene TRBV3-2) to TRBJ2-1; the match to TRBD2 covers 7 bases. The CDR3 has 16 amino acids. Germline-derived CDR1 and CDR2 are LGHDT and YNNKEL (reference sequence). Trimming cost V 0 bases and J 3 bases; bases outside gene matches: 5.

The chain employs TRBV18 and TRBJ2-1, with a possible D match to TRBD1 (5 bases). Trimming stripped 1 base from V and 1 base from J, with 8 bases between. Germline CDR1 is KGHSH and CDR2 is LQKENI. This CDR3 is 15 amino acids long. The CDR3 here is CASSPLQGSYNEQFF. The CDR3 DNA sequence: TGTGCCAGCTCACCACTTCAGGGTTCCTACAATGAGCAGTTCTTC.

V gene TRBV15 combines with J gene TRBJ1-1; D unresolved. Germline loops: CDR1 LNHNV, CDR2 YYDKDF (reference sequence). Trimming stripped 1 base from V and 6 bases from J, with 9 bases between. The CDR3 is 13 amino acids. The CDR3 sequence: CATSRVQDSEAFF. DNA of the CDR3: TGTGCCACCAGCAGAGTGCAGGATTCTGAAGCTTTCTTT.